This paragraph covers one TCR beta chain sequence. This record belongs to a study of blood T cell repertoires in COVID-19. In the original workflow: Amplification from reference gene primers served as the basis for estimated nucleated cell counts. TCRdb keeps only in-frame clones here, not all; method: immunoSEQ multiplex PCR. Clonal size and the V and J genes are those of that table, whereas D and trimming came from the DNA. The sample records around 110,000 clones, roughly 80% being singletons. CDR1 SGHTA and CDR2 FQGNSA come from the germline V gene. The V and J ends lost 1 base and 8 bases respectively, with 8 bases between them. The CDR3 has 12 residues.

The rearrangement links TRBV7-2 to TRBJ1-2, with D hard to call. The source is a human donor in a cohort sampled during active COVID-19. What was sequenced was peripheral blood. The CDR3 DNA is TGTGCCAGCAGCTTAGTGGGCCGGGGCTACACCTTC. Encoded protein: CASSLVGRGYTF.